This T cell receptor beta chain was recovered during a study of blood T cell repertoires in COVID-19. Study context: Spain, Italy and the United States supplied samples that represented acute and convalescent COVID-19. PBMCs, B-cell-depleted T cells, or T cells were the source of the cDNA or gDNA that made up the material.

A single count supports this clone. V dropped 6 bases and J dropped 5 bases, with 16 bases sitting between them. Germline-derived CDR1 and CDR2 are SQVTM and ANQGSEA. The length of the CDR3 is 14 residues. Original analysis: Reference gene primer amplification in the assay estimated nucleated cell counts. Sequencing was performed with immunoSEQ multiplex PCR; in TCRdb, only in-frame clones are kept and a portion is missing. That table gives V, J and clone size, and the DNA gave D and trimming. Of about 100,000 clones in the sample, more than 75% were seen once. The sequence was obtained from a man aged 30 to 39 in a cohort sampled during active COVID-19. The chain couples TRBV29-1 to TRBJ2-2, with a weak D call TRBD2 (5 bases). The sample taken for sequencing was peripheral blood. As DNA, the CDR3 is TGCAGCGTACCCGACAACCGGAGGACCGGGGAGCTGTTTTTT. It is translated as CSVPDNRRTGELFF.